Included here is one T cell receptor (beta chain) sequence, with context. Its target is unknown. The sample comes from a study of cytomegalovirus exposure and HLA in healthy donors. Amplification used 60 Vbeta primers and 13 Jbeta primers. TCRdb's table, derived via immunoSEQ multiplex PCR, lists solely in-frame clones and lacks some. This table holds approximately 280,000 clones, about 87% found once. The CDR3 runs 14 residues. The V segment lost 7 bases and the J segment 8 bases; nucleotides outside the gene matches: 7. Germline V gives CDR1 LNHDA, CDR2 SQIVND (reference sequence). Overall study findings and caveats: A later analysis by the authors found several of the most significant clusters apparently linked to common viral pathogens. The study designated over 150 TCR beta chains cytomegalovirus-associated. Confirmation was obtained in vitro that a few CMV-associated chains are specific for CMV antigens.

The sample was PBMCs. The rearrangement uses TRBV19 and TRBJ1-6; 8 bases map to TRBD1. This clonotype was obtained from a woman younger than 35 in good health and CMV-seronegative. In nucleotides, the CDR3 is TGTGCCAGTACCTCGGGACAGGACTATTCACCCCTCCACTTT. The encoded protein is CASTSGQDYSPLHF.